This T cell receptor beta chain is from a study of shared clonotypes between healthy human individuals. Generated by immunoSEQ multiplex PCR, the TCRdb table keeps only in-frame clones and is missing some. The repertoire has approximately 2.3 million clones, approximately 95% of them found once; the top ten carry about 0.39%. Germline values: CDR1 MNHNS, CDR2 SASEGT. This CDR3 comprises 13 residues. Deletions cut 2 bases from V and 0 bases from J, with 4 bases between. The material sequenced was naive CD4+ T cells from PBMCs. The subset: CD45RA+ positively selected. The chain is built from TRBV6-1 and TRBJ1-2; no clear D gene. The clonotype was recovered from a man between 18 and 35 years old in good health. Some clones in this sample may be carry-over from other donors' samples. The CDR3: CASSEPPNYGYTF. The CDR3, as DNA: TGTGCCAGCAGTGAACCCCCTAACTATGGCTACACCTTC.